What follows are 15 T cell receptor beta chains derived from one specimen sequenced in a study of blood T cell repertoires in COVID-19. The repertoire was sequenced with immunoSEQ multiplex PCR; TCRdb's copy has only in-frame clones and lacks some. The sample consists of a few hundred thousand clones, roughly 83% of them appearing once. Sequenced sample: peripheral blood. These receptors were collected from a man older than 75 with acute or convalescent COVID-19.

CDR3 DNA sequence: TGTGCCATCAGTGTGGGACAGGATGCCTATGGCTACACCTTC. Its protein is CAISVGQDAYGYTF. V and J are TRBV10-3 and TRBJ1-2, with TRBD1 identical over 8 bases. The CDR3 is 14 residues long. The V segment lost 4 bases and the J segment 4 bases; nucleotides outside the gene matches: 5. Germline assignment: CDR1 ENHRY and CDR2 SYGVKD.

The V call is TRBV10-1, the J call TRBJ1-6; 9 bases align to TRBD1. Germline-derived CDR1 and CDR2 are WNHNN and SYGVQD (reference sequence). J lost 3 bases, V lost 7 bases, and 4 bases had no gene match. This CDR3 has 15 residues. Here the CDR3 DNA reads TGCGCCAGCATTACAGGGGGCTACTATAATTCACCCCTCCACTTT. It is translated as CASITGGYYNSPLHF.

The V and J genes are TRBV28 and TRBJ1-1; maybe TRBD1 (6 bases). CDR3 size: 15 residues. Between the trimmed V and J ends, which lost 5 bases and 11 bases, there was a span of 24 bases. Germline V gives CDR1 MDHEN, CDR2 SYDVKM. The CDR3 DNA sequence: TGTGCCAGCAGTGCAGGGGCCGGTTCCGCCGTTGGGGCTTTCTTT. Translation: CASSAGAGSAVGAFF.

V and J are TRBV6-6 and TRBJ1-1, with a tentative D call TRBD1 (5 bases). In germline, CDR1 is MNHNY, CDR2 SVGAGI (reference sequence). There are 11 residues in the CDR3. V was pared by 5 bases and J by 6 bases, with 7 bases between. CDR3 residues: CASSGRAEAFF. The DNA of the CDR3 is TGTGCCAGCAGTGGCAGGGCTGAAGCTTTCTTT.

The V and J genes are TRBV4-3 and TRBJ1-6; a weak D match, TRBD1 (5 bases). The CDR3 spans 15 residues. The germline V gene has CDR1 LGHNA and CDR2 YSLEER. V dropped 1 base and J dropped 7 bases, with 11 bases sitting between them. This CDR3 reads CASSQVGGLNSPLHF. Written as DNA, the CDR3 is TGCGCCAGCAGCCAAGTCGGGGGTTTGAATTCACCCCTCCACTTT.

The chain combines TRBV4-3 with TRBJ1-2; weak D call: TRBD1 (5 bases). The length of the CDR3 is 15 residues. Per germline, CDR1 LGHNA and CDR2 YSLEER. V was cut by 0 bases and J by 8 bases, with 16 bases left in between. This chain's CDR3 is CASSQDRGGPRGYTF. CDR3 nucleotides: TGCGCCAGCAGCCAAGATAGGGGCGGCCCACGGGGCTACACCTTC.

This clone was recorded once. The chain recombines TRBV11-2 with TRBJ2-3; TRBD2 aligns across 12 bases. The V and J ends lost 3 bases and 5 bases, in that order; junction bases with no gene match: 12. Germline CDR1 is SGHAT and CDR2 is FQNNGV. The CDR3 length is 18 residues. DNA of the CDR3: TGTGCCAGCAGCTTTTTGGGGGGGCTAGCGGGAGGGAAAGATACGCAGTATTTT. Protein: CASSFLGGLAGGKDTQYF. Variable domain in full (rest from reference TRBV11-2 and TRBJ2-3): EAGVAQSPRYKIIEKRQSVAFWCNPISGHATLYWYQQILGQGPKLLIQFQNNGVVDDSQLPKDRFSAERLKGVDSTLKIQPAKLEDSAVYLCASSFLGGLAGGKDTQYFGPGTRLTVL.

The chain is built from TRBV6-5 and TRBJ1-1, with a tentative D call TRBD1 (5 bases). The V end was cut by 5 bases, the J end by 6 bases, with 10 bases between. The CDR3 is 12 residues long. Germline CDR1 reads MNHEY; CDR2 reads SVGAGI. In nucleotides, the CDR3 is TGTGCCAGCAGTCCGGGGGGGGCTGAAGCTTTCTTT. The encoded protein is CASSPGGAEAFF.

This chain connects TRBV19 to TRBJ2-1; tentative D call: TRBD2 (5 bases). This CDR3 is built from 15 residues. Per germline, CDR1 LNHDA and CDR2 SQIVND (reference sequence). With 4 bases removed from V and 8 bases from J, the gap between germline ends came to 18 bases. The CDR3 spells CASSTRTTLRDEQFF. The CDR3 DNA is TGTGCCAGTAGTACCCGGACGACGTTGAGGGATGAGCAGTTCTTC.

The chain couples TRBV4-2 to TRBJ2-2, with TRBD2 matching over 8 bases. With V trimmed by 0 bases and J by 8 bases, 8 bases remained unmatched. The CDR3 is 16 amino acids. Germline V gives CDR1 LGHNA, CDR2 YNFKEQ. The CDR3 DNA is TGTGCCAGCAGCCAAGAGGGGACTAGAGGATCGGGGGAGCTGTTTTTT. Translating gives CASSQEGTRGSGELFF.

The CDR3 reads CASSSAGARDTQYF. CDR3 coding DNA: TGTGCCAGCAGCTCCGCGGGAGCGCGGGATACGCAGTATTTT. V gene TRBV7-2 combines with J gene TRBJ2-3; TRBD2 matches at 7 bases. Germline V lookup: CDR1 SGHTA, CDR2 FQGNSA. J gave up 6 bases and V 4 bases, and 7 bases lay outside the gene matches. The CDR3 contains 14 residues.

This sequence joins TRBV5-4 and TRBJ2-4; 8 nucleotides line up with TRBD2. Germline V lookup: CDR1 SGHNT, CDR2 YYREEE (reference sequence). CDR3 length: 16 amino acids. Losses at the gene ends were 4 bases for V and 0 bases for J; bases not matched to a gene: 6. The CDR3 region is CASSPGGNLAKNIQYF. The DNA for the CDR3 is TGTGCCAGCAGCCCGGGGGGGAACCTAGCCAAAAACATTCAGTACTTC.

The chain couples TRBV7-8 to TRBJ1-5, with D possibly matching TRBD1 (6 bases). The CDR3 consists of 16 residues. With 1 base removed from V and 5 bases from J, the gap between germline ends came to 15 bases. Germline V gene sequence: CDR1 SGHVS, CDR2 FQNEAQ. CDR3 DNA sequence: TGTGCCAGCAGCTTAGACAGGGAGTTATGGGATCAGCCCCAGCATTTT. Translation gives CASSLDRELWDQPQHF. The whole variable domain, filled in from reference TRBV7-8 and TRBJ1-5, reads GAGVSQSPRYKVAKRGQDVALRCDPISGHVSLFWYQQALGQGPEFLTYFQNEAQLDKSGLPSDRFFAERPEGSVSTLKIQRTQQEDSAVYLCASSLDRELWDQPQHFGDGTRLSIL.

CDR3 amino acids: CASRQDRVKNSPLHF. The CDR3 bases are TGTGCCAGCAGGCAGGACAGGGTTAAGAATTCACCCCTCCACTTT. The chain carries TRBV27 and TRBJ1-6; 8 bases match TRBD1. This CDR3 has 15 amino acids. Germline assignment: CDR1 MNHEY and CDR2 SMNVEV (reference sequence). V gave up 6 bases and J gave up 7 bases; unmatched junction bases: 8.

V and J are TRBV24-1 and TRBJ1-1, with D perhaps matching TRBD1 (5 bases). Per germline, CDR1 KGHDR and CDR2 SFDVKD. The V and J ends lost 2 bases and 9 bases respectively, with 12 bases between them. The CDR3 is 13 amino acids. CDR3 amino acids: CATSDWRGFKAFF. The CDR3 coding sequence is TGTGCCACCAGTGATTGGAGGGGATTCAAAGCTTTCTTT.